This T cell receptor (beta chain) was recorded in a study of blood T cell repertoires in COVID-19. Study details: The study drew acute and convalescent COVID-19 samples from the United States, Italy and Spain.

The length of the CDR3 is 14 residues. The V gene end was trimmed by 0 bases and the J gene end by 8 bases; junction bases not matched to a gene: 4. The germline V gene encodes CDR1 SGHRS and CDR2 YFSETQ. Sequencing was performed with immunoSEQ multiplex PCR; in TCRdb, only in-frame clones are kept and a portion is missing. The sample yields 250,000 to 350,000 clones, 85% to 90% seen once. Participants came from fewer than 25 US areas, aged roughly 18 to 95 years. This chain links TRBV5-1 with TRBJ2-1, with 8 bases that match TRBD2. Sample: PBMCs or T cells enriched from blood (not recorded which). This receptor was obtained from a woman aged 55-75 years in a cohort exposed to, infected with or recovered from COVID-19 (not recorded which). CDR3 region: CASSLGTSNYEQFF. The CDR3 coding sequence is TGCGCCAGCAGCTTGGGGACTAGCAATTATGAGCAGTTCTTC.